This TCR beta chain was recovered during a study of CD4+ T cells in melanoma. Study findings and constraints: Diverse differentiation states were reported for melanoma neoantigen-specific CD4+ T cells.

This clone was recorded a few times. Antigen unknown. The table came from immunoSEQ multiplex PCR; TCRdb's copy has only in-frame clones and leaves some out. Here the sample spans thousands of clones, about 72% being singletons. V lost 1 base and J lost 8, with 11 bases in between. The germline V gene has CDR1 SEHNR and CDR2 FQNEAQ (reference sequence). The CDR3 is 13 residues long. The receptor comes from a human donor with melanoma. Sequencing used cells from a culture (not recorded whether cultured in vitro). The chain carries TRBV7-9 and TRBJ1-2; D gene uncertain. The CDR3 bases are TGTGCCAGCAGCTTAGTAACGGGTTGGGGCTACACCTTC. Encoded protein: CASSLVTGWGYTF.